This is a list of T cell receptor beta chains from one sample in a study of vaccination effects on CD4 cells after COVID-19. Sequencing used immunoSEQ multiplex PCR; TCRdb keeps in-frame clones, though not all of them. This table has 55,000 to 90,000 clones, about 69% appearing once. These receptors have no identified antigens. Sequencing used CD4+ T cells from PBMCs cultured with HIV peptides, obtained before COVID-19 vaccination. These receptors came from a human donor who had a prior SARS-CoV-2 infection. Both conserved end residues are part of each CDR3. Each record gives: J gene, D gene, clone size, V gene, CDR3 protein, CDR3 DNA. The D gene is left open where the match is weak. Where a row states a size, it is once, few, many or the class of an expanded clone; other rows omit it.

TRBJ1-2 . . TRBV18 CASSPSYGYTF TGTGCCAGCTCTCCTAGCTATGGCTACACCTTC
TRBJ1-2 TRBD1 . TRBV19 CASSDRGSYGYTF TGTGCCAGTAGCGACAGGGGGTCCTATGGCTACACCTTC
TRBJ2-5 . . TRBV9 CASSVGQPQETQYF TGTGCCAGCAGCGTAGGACAGCCTCAAGAGACCCAGTACTTC
TRBJ2-7 TRBD1 few TRBV7-2 CASSPNRQGLSQREQYF TGTGCCAGCAGCCCGAACCGACAGGGCCTGAGCCAGAGGGAGCAGTACTTC
TRBJ1-6 . once TRBV21-1 CASSKESSFYNSPLHF TGTGCCAGCAGCAAAGAGTCCAGCTTTTATAATTCACCCCTCCACTTT
TRBJ2-4 TRBD1 . TRBV7-2 CASSLRGDSLLAKNIQYF TGTGCCAGCAGCTTAAGAGGGGACAGCTTACTAGCCAAAAACATTCAGTACTTC
TRBJ2-3 . . TRBV7-8 CASSPSRNTDTQYF TGTGCCAGCAGCCCCAGTCGCAACACAGATACGCAGTATTTT
TRBJ2-7 . . TRBV15 CATSRDLLSYEQYF TGTGCCACCAGCAGAGATCTGCTCTCCTACGAGCAGTACTTC
TRBJ1-3 . . TRBV2 CASTGTYLSGNTIYF TGTGCCAGCACAGGGACTTACCTCTCTGGAAACACCATATATTTT
TRBJ2-5 . few TRBV5-4 CASSRDTVETQYF TGTGCCAGCAGCCGGGACACTGTGGAGACCCAGTACTTC
TRBJ2-1 TRBD2 . TRBV19 CASSIRLAADNEQFF TGTGCCAGTAGTATCCGGCTAGCGGCCGACAATGAGCAGTTCTTC
TRBJ2-2 TRBD1 . TRBV9 CASSAHRGPGELFF TGTGCCAGCAGCGCGCACAGGGGGCCCGGGGAGCTGTTTTTT
TRBJ1-5 TRBD1 . TRBV19 CASRAGTGKGRNQPQHF TGTGCCAGTAGGGCCGGGACAGGGAAAGGTAGGAATCAGCCCCAGCATTTT
TRBJ2-5 . . TRBV28 CASSNLGTQYF TGTGCCAGCAGCAACCTGGGGACCCAGTACTTC
TRBJ1-4 . few TRBV11-3 CASSLVTGSLNEKLFF TGTGCCAGCAGCTTAGTGACCGGGTCCCTAAATGAAAAACTGTTTTTT
TRBJ2-7 TRBD2 . TRBV28 CASTDGTSAVYEQYF TGTGCCAGCACCGATGGGACTAGCGCTGTCTACGAGCAGTACTTC
TRBJ1-5 . . TRBV19 CASSIIRGSDQPQHF TGTGCCAGTAGTATAATAAGGGGGTCGGACCAGCCCCAGCATTTT
TRBJ2-7 . . TRBV7-9 CASSSNAGSSYEQYF TGTGCCAGCAGCTCAAACGCAGGTAGCTCCTACGAGCAGTACTTC
TRBJ2-1 TRBD2 . TRBV10-2 CASSGRREGRSPEQFF TGCGCCAGCAGTGGGCGTCGGGAGGGCCGAAGTCCTGAGCAGTTCTTC
TRBJ2-7 TRBD1 . TRBV6-2/TRBV6-3 CASSYLGGSSYEQYF TGTGCCAGCAGTTACCTAGGGGGCTCCTCCTACGAGCAGTACTTC
TRBJ2-3 . . TRBV11-1 CASSLGGAGHTDTQYF TGTGCCAGCAGCTTAGGAGGCGCGGGGCACACAGATACGCAGTATTTT
TRBJ2-1 . . TRBV5-6 CASSLAVGGRNEQFF TGTGCCAGCAGCTTGGCGGTGGGGGGGCGGAATGAGCAGTTCTTC
TRBJ1-5 . . TRBV12-5 CASGSERVQPQHF TGTGCTAGTGGTTCAGAAAGGGTCCAGCCCCAGCATTTT
TRBJ2-1 TRBD2 . TRBV29-1 CSTRLAGGLSYNEQFF TGCAGCACCAGACTAGCGGGAGGACTCTCCTACAATGAGCAGTTCTTC
TRBJ1-3 . . TRBV25-1 CASSERGSGNTIYF TGTGCCAGCAGTGAAAGGGGATCTGGAAACACCATATATTTT
TRBJ2-3 . . TRBV5-5 CASSLFLEASGTDTQYF TGTGCCAGCAGCTTGTTTCTTGAGGCTAGCGGCACAGATACGCAGTATTTT
TRBJ2-3 TRBD2 . TRBV4-1 CASSQDSGGSWSWGQYF TGCGCCAGCAGCCAAGATTCGGGCGGGAGTTGGTCCTGGGGGCAGTATTTT
TRBJ2-1 . . TRBV21-1 CASSKALGRGGRYNEQFF TGTGCCAGCAGCAAAGCGCTGGGGCGGGGGGGTAGGTACAATGAGCAGTTCTTC
TRBJ2-2 . once TRBV2 CASSVRGGGTGELFF TGTGCCAGCAGTGTTCGAGGGGGAGGGACCGGGGAGCTGTTTTTT
TRBJ2-6 . few TRBV18 CASSPPVGAGANVLTF TGTGCCAGCTCACCACCGGTGGGGGCAGGGGCCAACGTCCTGACTTTC
TRBJ2-1 . few TRBV18 CASSRRIQGGNEQFF TGTGCCAGCTCACGAAGAATCCAGGGGGGGAATGAGCAGTTCTTC
TRBJ2-3 . . TRBV12-3/TRBV12-4 CASSLELTDTQYF TGTGCCAGCAGTTTAGAACTAACAGATACGCAGTATTTT
TRBJ1-5 . . TRBV5-1 CASSTGQKNQPQHF TGCGCCAGCAGCACCGGACAGAAGAATCAGCCCCAGCATTTT
TRBJ1-5 . . TRBV3-1/TRBV3-2 CASGNNQPQHF TGTGCCAGCGGCAACAATCAGCCCCAGCATTTT
TRBJ2-7 . few TRBV27 CASSLYGSRYEQYF TGTGCCAGCAGTTTATACGGGTCCAGGTACGAGCAGTACTTC
TRBJ2-5 . . TRBV5-1 CASSPYGGGIQETQYF TGCGCCAGCAGCCCATACGGCGGAGGCATTCAAGAGACCCAGTACTTC
TRBJ2-7 . . TRBV2 CASSEHPFGVGAYEQYF TGTGCCAGCAGCGAACATCCCTTTGGAGTGGGCGCCTACGAGCAGTACTTC
TRBJ1-1 TRBD1 . TRBV2 CASNRGLNTEAFF TGTGCCAGCAACAGGGGGCTGAACACTGAAGCTTTCTTT
TRBJ1-1 . . TRBV28 CASSGGGEAFF TGTGCCAGCAGCGGGGGAGGCGAAGCTTTCTTT
TRBJ2-4 . . TRBV6-2/TRBV6-3 CASSGGQATSAKNIQYF TGTGCCAGCAGCGGTGGGCAGGCGACTTCAGCCAAAAACATTCAGTACTTC